The 25 T cell receptor beta chains in this list originate from one sample, sequenced in a study of T cell clonality in common variable immunodeficiency. The assay was immunoSEQ multiplex PCR, and TCRdb's table has in-frame clones only and misses some. The repertoire shows some 60,000 clones, none seen only once; the top ten take more than 1.5%. Sequenced material: peripheral blood mononuclear cells. These receptors all come from a person aged 18 to 70 in good health.

This clone was picked up many times. The read stops 3 residues short of the end of the CDR3; the missing end is completed from the germline J gene. The V call is TRBV9, the J call TRBJ2-5; no firm D call. The CDR3 has 13 amino acids. Germline assignment: CDR1 SGDLS and CDR2 YYNGEE. V lost 3 bases, J lost 0 bases, and 6 bases lay in between. The DNA read from the CDR3 is TGTGCCAGCAGCGCCCCAGACCAAGAGACC. This sequence encodes CASSAPDQET. The CDR3 as a whole reads CASSAPDQETQYF.

This clone appeared many times. Read data end 3 residues before the CDR3 end; the end is taken from the germline J gene. The rearrangement uses TRBV28 and TRBJ2-7; 11 bases line up with TRBD2. The CDR3 is 16 amino acids. CDR1 and CDR2 from the germline V gene are MDHEN and SYDVKM. V shed 4 bases and J 4 bases; nucleotides not matched to a gene: 9. Incomplete CDR3 DNA: TGTGCCAGCAGTTCTCAAGGACTAGCGGGTAATTACGAG. It is translated as CASSSQGLAGNYE. In full, the CDR3 is CASSSQGLAGNYEQYF.

The sample holds many counts of this clone. The read falls 3 residues short of the CDR3 end, and the missing part is taken from the germline J gene. The chain combines TRBV28 with TRBJ2-3; maybe TRBD1 (6 bases). This CDR3 spans 14 amino acids. Trimming removed 7 bases at V and 2 bases at J, with 13 bases between. Germline V gene sequence: CDR1 MDHEN, CDR2 SYDVKM. CDR3 DNA, as far as it was read: TGTGCCAGCACTTCAACAGGGAACACAGATACG. Translation: CASTSTGNTDT. The whole CDR3 sequence reads CASTSTGNTDTQYF.

This clone was counted between two and nine times. From the germline J gene comes the end of the CDR3, since the read stops 3 residues before it. The V gene is TRBV5-1, the J gene TRBJ2-2; no reliable D call. V was clipped by 0 bases and J by 1 base, with 7 bases between them. This CDR3 is built from 15 residues. Germline assignment: CDR1 SGHRS and CDR2 YFSETQ. The CDR3 reads CASSLVGRNTGELFF. The sequenced part of the CDR3 DNA is TGCGCCAGCAGCTTGGTGGGCAGGAACACCGGGGAG.

This clone was picked up many times. Read sequence stops 3 residues before the CDR3 end, and the germline J gene provides the missing end. V usage is TRBV2 and J usage is TRBJ2-5; unclear D gene. The CDR3 loop spans 12 amino acids. The germline CDR1 and CDR2 sequences are SNHLY and FYNNEI. V shed 2 bases and J shed 4 bases, with 5 bases lying between them. The CDR3 spells CASSEFRETQYF. CDR3 DNA (partial): TGTGCCAGCAGTGAATTCAGAGAGACC.

This clone was seen at least ten times. The read falls 3 residues short of the CDR3 end, and the missing part is taken from the germline J gene. V and J are TRBV20-1 and TRBJ2-7; 13 bases are a match to TRBD2. Germline V gene lookup returns CDR1 DFQATT and CDR2 SNEGSKA (reference sequence). The trim removed 5 bases at V and 3 bases at J, leaving 7 bases unmatched. The CDR3 runs 15 residues. The sequenced CDR3 bases are TGCAGTGCTTACGGGACTAGCGGGACCAGCTACGAG. The encoded protein is CSAYGTSGTSYE. The CDR3 as a whole reads CSAYGTSGTSYEQYF.

The sample holds many counts of this clone. From the germline J gene comes the end of the CDR3, since the read stops 3 residues before it. V is TRBV19 and J is TRBJ1-2, with D possibly TRBD1 on 6 matching bases. V lost 5 bases to trimming and J lost 0 bases, with 16 bases between them. From germline, CDR1 is LNHDA and CDR2 SQIVND (reference sequence). There are 16 residues in the CDR3. This chain's CDR3 is CASSFLSRGSNYGYTF. The sequenced CDR3 bases are TGTGCCAGTAGTTTCCTAAGCAGGGGATCTAACTATGGC.

In this sample, this clone turned up many times. The read is 3 residues too short to cover the CDR3 end, so that end is filled in from the germline J gene. The chain employs TRBV11-3 and TRBJ2-5; 9 positions match TRBD1. Trimming at V came to 5 bases and at J to 4 bases, leaving 5 bases not matched to a gene. This CDR3 comprises 14 residues. Germline V gene sequence: CDR1 SGHNT, CDR2 YENEEA. The CDR3 bases that were read are TGTGCCAGCAGCCACAGGGGGCGCCTAGAGACC. Encoded protein: CASSHRGRLET. In full, the CDR3 reads CASSHRGRLETQYF.

This clone was detected ten times or more. The CDR3 is cut off 3 residues early in the read; its end comes from the germline J gene. The chain recombines TRBV10-3 with TRBJ1-2; D is perhaps TRBD1 (5 bases). The V gene's germline CDR1 is ENHRY and CDR2 SYGVKD. The ends were cut back, 6 bases at V and 4 bases at J, with 15 bases in the middle. The CDR3 runs to 14 residues. The DNA read from the CDR3 is TGTGCCATCAGCCCCGGACAAATCTCCTATGGC. Translation: CAISPGQISYG. The whole CDR3 sequence is CAISPGQISYGYTF.

This clone was picked up many times. The read terminates 3 residues before the CDR3 end, so the remaining end is supplied by the germline J gene. The chain employs TRBV2 and TRBJ2-2; 9 bases line up with TRBD1. V trimming: 6 bases; J trimming: 3 bases; junction bases outside the gene matches: 5. The CDR3 is 15 residues long. CDR1 and CDR2 from the germline V gene are SNHLY and FYNNEI. The CDR3 sequence: CASRDRGDYTGELFF. The sequenced CDR3 bases are TGTGCCAGCAGAGACAGGGGGGATTACACCGGGGAG.

This clone was picked up many times. The read ends 3 residues before the CDR3 terminus; that terminus is restored from the germline J gene. V gene TRBV19 combines with J gene TRBJ1-2; 11 nucleotides agree with TRBD1. Germline assignment: CDR1 LNHDA and CDR2 SQIVND (reference sequence). Losses at the gene ends were 2 bases for V and 0 bases for J; bases not matched to a gene: 5. CDR3 length: 17 residues. The CDR3 is CASSIWDRGSSNYGYTF. The sequenced part of the CDR3 DNA is TGTGCCAGTAGTATATGGGACAGGGGGTCTTCTAACTATGGC.

This clone has at least ten counts. Read coverage stops 3 residues before the CDR3 terminus; the germline J gene supplies the remainder. This chain connects TRBV20-1 to TRBJ2-1, with 9 bases that match TRBD1. The germline CDR1 and CDR2 sequences are DFQATT and SNEGSKA (reference sequence). Unmatched junction bases numbered 6, after V lost 0 bases and J lost 3 bases. This CDR3 contains 16 residues. This CDR3 reads CSARDHRTGVYNEQFF. CDR3 bases read: TGCAGTGCTAGAGATCACCGGACAGGGGTCTACAATGAG.

This clone was counted many times. The read falls 3 residues short of the CDR3 end, and the missing part is taken from the germline J gene. This rearrangement joins TRBV4-1 to TRBJ2-5; 13 nucleotides agree with TRBD2. The CDR3 loop spans 17 amino acids. Germline V CDR1 and CDR2: MGHRA, YSYEKL. The V and J ends lost 3 bases and 5 bases, in that order; junction bases with no gene match: 9. CDR3 bases read: TGCGCCAGCAGCCAGGAGACTAGCGGGAGGCTAGGGGAGACC. Translated: CASSQETSGRLGET. The CDR3 reads in full as CASSQETSGRLGETQYF.

This clone was seen many times. The CDR3 end falls 3 residues outside the read, so it is completed with the germline J gene. The chain has TRBV19 and TRBJ2-5; tentatively, D is TRBD1 (6 bases). Between the trimmed V and J ends, which lost 4 bases and 7 bases, there was a span of 22 bases. The V gene's germline CDR1 is LNHDA and CDR2 SQIVND (reference sequence). The CDR3 runs 16 residues. The sequenced part of the CDR3 DNA is TGTGCCAGTAGTACAAACCGGGACACGATCACTGGGACC. Encoded protein: CASSTNRDTITGT. The entire CDR3 is CASSTNRDTITGTQYF.

This clone was observed at least ten times. The part of the CDR3 DNA that was read is TGCAGCGTTCGTGGGAGACAGGAGGGAAACCTGAGGATTGAAAAA. It is translated as CSVRGRQEGNLRIEK. The whole CDR3 region reads CSVRGRQEGNLRIEKLFF. The V and J genes are TRBV29-1 and TRBJ1-4; the D gene is possibly TRBD1 (6 bases). Sequencing ends 3 residues short of the CDR3 end; the germline J gene provides the rest. The CDR3 contains 18 residues. V lost 5 bases to trimming and J lost 7 bases, with 29 bases between them. From germline, CDR1 is SQVTM and CDR2 ANQGSEA.

In its sample, this clone was seen many times. The CDR3 end lies 3 residues beyond the end of the read and is filled in from the germline J gene. The chain recombines TRBV20-1 with TRBJ2-2; 7 nucleotides align to TRBD1. Per the germline V gene, CDR1 is DFQATT and CDR2 is SNEGSKA (reference sequence). Unmatched junction bases numbered 9, after V lost 0 bases and J lost 5 bases. The CDR3 runs 16 residues. The CDR3 protein is CSARDGRQGMTGELFF. Incomplete CDR3 DNA: TGCAGTGCTAGAGATGGGAGACAGGGTATGACCGGGGAG.

Only a few counts were recorded for this clone. With the read ending 3 residues before the CDR3 end, the germline J gene is used to fill in that end. J is TRBJ1-5 and V is TRBV19; D is perhaps TRBD1 (5 bases). V was cut by 7 bases and J by 1 base, with 14 bases left in between. The V gene's germline CDR1 is LNHDA and CDR2 SQIVND (reference sequence). CDR3 length: 15 residues. CDR3 amino acids: CASKISGISNQPQHF. CDR3 DNA, as far as it was read: TGTGCCAGTAAGATTTCAGGGATAAGCAATCAGCCC.

This clone was observed at least ten times. Coverage ceases 3 residues before the CDR3 finishes, and the germline J gene fills in the end. J is TRBJ1-4 and V is TRBV28; tentative D call: TRBD1 (6 bases). V gave up 2 bases and J gave up 6 bases, with 10 bases separating them. Germline V gene data show CDR1 as MDHEN and CDR2 as SYDVKM. This CDR3 has 14 amino acids. CDR3 DNA (partial): TGTGCCAGCAGTTTAACAGGGCCTTATGAAAAA. Translating it yields CASSLTGPYEK. The complete CDR3 reads CASSLTGPYEKLFF.

This clone was observed many times. Coverage ceases 3 residues before the CDR3 finishes, and the germline J gene fills in the end. This chain connects TRBV7-3 to TRBJ2-1, with 10 bases fitting TRBD1. Germline assignment: CDR1 SGHTA and CDR2 FQGTGA. This CDR3 has 15 amino acids. J was trimmed by 5 bases and V by 5 bases; bases with no gene match: 6. The covered CDR3 bases are TGTGCCAGCAGCCCCGGGACAGGGGCCAACAATGAG. Amino acid sequence: CASSPGTGANNE. The full CDR3 protein is CASSPGTGANNEQFF.

This clone was seen many times. The read terminates 3 residues ahead of where the CDR3 ends, so the germline J gene completes it. The chain uses TRBV3-1 (or the pseudogene TRBV3-2) and TRBJ1-4; 7 bases map to TRBD1. V shed 3 bases, J shed 4 bases, and the junction held 8 bases outside the gene matches. Germline values: CDR1 LGHDT, CDR2 YNNKEL (reference sequence). The CDR3 is 16 residues long. The sequenced CDR3 bases are TGTGCCAGCAGCCAGGCCGGGACAGTCAGTAATGAAAAA. Protein: CASSQAGTVSNEK. The whole CDR3 region reads CASSQAGTVSNEKLFF.

This clone showed up many times. The missing CDR3 end, 3 residues past where the read stops, is filled in from the germline J gene. The V call is TRBV5-6, the J call TRBJ2-5; 7 bases are a match to TRBD1. The trim removed 0 bases at V and 5 bases at J, leaving 7 bases unmatched. The CDR3 totals 15 residues. The V gene's germline CDR1 is SGHDT and CDR2 YYEEEE. The CDR3 DNA, read in part, is TGTGCCAGCAGCTTGGTTTCGACAGGGCGGGAGACC. Translated, it gives CASSLVSTGRET. The whole CDR3 region reads CASSLVSTGRETQYF.

This clone was seen at least ten times. The CDR3 end lies 3 residues beyond the end of the read and is filled in from the germline J gene. This chain connects TRBV2 to TRBJ1-3, with D possibly TRBD1 on 5 matching bases. The germline gives CDR1 SNHLY, CDR2 FYNNEI. CDR3 length: 15 residues. V lost 5 bases to trimming and J lost 2 bases, with 13 bases between them. The covered CDR3 bases are TGTGCCAGCAGTCAAACGGGACTACCTGGAAACACC. Amino acids: CASSQTGLPGNT. The entire CDR3 is CASSQTGLPGNTIYF.

This clone was seen many times. The sequenced fragment ends 3 residues before the CDR3 boundary, so the rest is inferred from the germline J gene. The V gene is TRBV6-2 or TRBV6-3, the J gene TRBJ1-1, with TRBD1 identical over 7 bases. The CDR3 is 17 residues long. V lost 6 bases and J lost 1; bases outside the gene matches: 14. From germline, CDR1 is MNHEY and CDR2 SVGEGT. The CDR3: CASRHTIQGSGNTEAFF. The CDR3 bases that were read are TGTGCCAGCAGGCATACAATACAGGGGAGTGGGAACACTGAA.

This clone came up many times. The sequence runs out 3 residues before the end of the CDR3; the remainder is reconstructed from the germline J gene. The V and J genes are TRBV20-1 and TRBJ2-1, with D tentatively TRBD2 (5 bases). The CDR3 has 14 amino acids. Germline V gene data show CDR1 as DFQATT and CDR2 as SNEGSKA (reference sequence). Trimming removed 5 bases from V and 3 bases from J, with 14 bases in between. CDR3 loop: CSASPPADYNEQFF. CDR3 bases read: TGCAGTGCTTCCCCCCCAGCGGACTACAATGAG.

This clone was seen ten or more times. Read coverage stops 3 residues before the CDR3 terminus; the germline J gene supplies the remainder. The chain couples TRBV18 to TRBJ2-5; TRBD2 agrees at 11 bases. This CDR3 is 15 amino acids long. Germline-derived CDR1 and CDR2 are KGHSH and LQKENI. Unmatched junction bases numbered 6, after V lost 8 bases and J lost 1 base. The CDR3 is CASRLGLAGQETQYF. Partial CDR3 DNA: TGTGCCAGCCGACTTGGACTAGCGGGCCAAGAGACC.